This is a list of T cell receptor beta chains from one sample in a study of cytomegalovirus exposure and HLA in healthy donors. This table comes from immunoSEQ multiplex PCR, and its TCRdb copy is limited to in-frame clones, with some not included. The repertoire holds 50,000 to 75,000 clones, with around 83% as singletons. What was sequenced was PBMCs. The receptor source for this set is a human donor in good health. Each CDR3 is given with its conserved first and last residue. A D gene is named only where the DNA matches it firmly. Expanded clones get a size class; other rows say once, few or many, or leave the size out.

v_gene	j_gene	abundance	d_gene	CDR3nt	CDR3aa
TRBV28	TRBJ1-1	.	TRBD1	TGTGCCAGCAGCAGACAGGGGTACTACACTGAAGCTTTCTTT	CASSRQGYYTEAFF
TRBV7-2	TRBJ2-7	.	.	TGTGCCAGCAGCTTAGCCTATGCCTACGAGCAGTACTTC	CASSLAYAYEQYF
TRBV4-1	TRBJ2-3	once	TRBD2	TGCGCCAGCAGCCGAGGACTAGGGACTGGCGGCACAGATACGCAGTATTTT	CASSRGLGTGGTDTQYF
TRBV6-5	TRBJ2-5	.	.	TGTGCCAGCAGAAACCTACAAGAGACCCAGTACTTC	CASRNLQETQYF
TRBV6-4	TRBJ2-1	few	.	TGTGCCAGCAGTGAAGGTTTAGCGCGGGAGCAGTTCTTC	CASSEGLAREQFF
TRBV10-3	TRBJ1-5	.	TRBD1	TGTGCCATCAGTAAAACAGGGGTCAGCAATCAGCCCCAGCATTTT	CAISKTGVSNQPQHF
TRBV4-1	TRBJ2-4	once	TRBD1	TGCGCCAGCAGCCAACCCATATCCGACAGGGGCGTGGAGACTGCCAAAAACATTCAGTACTTC	CASSQPISDRGVETAKNIQYF
TRBV7-2	TRBJ2-7	.	.	TGTGCCAGCAGGACAGCCCTGGGTTACGAGCAGTACTTC	CASRTALGYEQYF
TRBV7-9	TRBJ1-2	.	.	TGTGCCAGCGGGGAGTCTAACTATGGCTACACCTTC	CASGESNYGYTF
TRBV19	TRBJ1-2	.	.	TGTGCCAGTAGTATAGATCAGCCAGGGATCTATGGCTACACCTTC	CASSIDQPGIYGYTF
TRBV6-4	TRBJ2-3	medium-sized	TRBD2	TGTGCCAGCAGTACTAGCGGGGGGGCCACAGATACGCAGTATTTT	CASSTSGGATDTQYF
TRBV7-9	TRBJ1-6	.	.	TGTGCCAGCAGCTTTGACGGGAGCGGTCCCCTCCACTTT	CASSFDGSGPLHF
TRBV28	TRBJ1-1	.	.	TGTGCCAGCAGTTCACTCGGGACTGTCACTGAAGCTTTCTTT	CASSSLGTVTEAFF
TRBV30	TRBJ1-1	.	.	TGTGCCTGGAGTGTACATGTGAACGCTGAAGCTTTCTTT	CAWSVHVNAEAFF
TRBV6-6	TRBJ2-7	.	.	TGTGCCGTCAGCCGGGCAGGGGCGGGCTACGAGCAGTACTTC	CAVSRAGAGYEQYF
TRBV7-6	TRBJ2-1	.	.	TGTGCCAGCAGCTTAGTCCCACTGTTCTACAATGAGCAGTTCTTC	CASSLVPLFYNEQFF
TRBV4-3	TRBJ2-1	.	.	TGCGCCAGCAGCCAAATAAGAACTAGCAATGAGCAGTTCTTC	CASSQIRTSNEQFF
TRBV4-3	TRBJ2-5	.	TRBD2	TGCGCCAGCAGCCCGACTAGCGGGCTAAGGGAAGAGACCCAGTACTTC	CASSPTSGLREETQYF
TRBV10-1	TRBJ2-1	.	.	TGCGCCAGCAGCGGAGACAGCTACAATGAGCAGTTCTTC	CASSGDSYNEQFF
TRBV7-8	TRBJ2-7	few	.	TGTGCCAGCAGCCACCGGGACACTTACTACGAGCAGTACTTC	CASSHRDTYYEQYF
TRBV6-1	TRBJ2-7	.	.	TGTGCCAGCGGAGGGTGGGGGTTCTCCTACGAGCAGTACTTC	CASGGWGFSYEQYF
TRBV28	TRBJ2-7	once	TRBD2	TGTGCCAGCAGCTCCCGACTAGCCGCCGAGCAGTACTTC	CASSSRLAAEQYF
TRBV2	TRBJ1-5	.	.	TGTGCCAGCAGTAACACCCTTAGCAATCAGCCCCAGCATTTT	CASSNTLSNQPQHF
TRBV19	TRBJ2-2	.	.	TGTGCCAGTAGTGCACGAGGGACTGGCAACACCGGGGAGCTGTTTTTT	CASSARGTGNTGELFF
TRBV4-2	TRBJ2-1	.	TRBD2	TGTGCCAGCAGCCAAGTGCTAGGGACTAGGGGTGAGCAGTTCTTC	CASSQVLGTRGEQFF
TRBV18	TRBJ2-2	.	.	TGTGCCAGCTCACCACCGGGCAGGGTTTACGACACCGGGGAGCTGTTTTTT	CASSPPGRVYDTGELFF